Below, 16 T cell receptor beta chains from the same sample are listed, as sequenced in a study of OX40 agonist ivuxolimab in advanced cancers. Produced via immunoSEQ multiplex PCR; TCRdb's table is partial and in-frame only. The data show about 10,000 clones, approximately 63% seen once. The sequencing here drew on CD4+ or CD8+ T cells sorted from blood, taken in a trial of the OX40 agonist ivuxolimab. These receptors were obtained from an adult with an advanced solid tumor such as melanoma, head and neck, liver or kidney cancer.

This clone occurred a few times. V usage is TRBV7-9 and J usage is TRBJ2-5; 13 bases map to TRBD2. The length of the CDR3 is 15 residues. Germline loops: CDR1 SEHNR, CDR2 FQNEAQ (reference sequence). V lost 5 bases to trimming and J lost 5 bases; unmatched junction nucleotides: 5. In nucleotides, the CDR3 is TGTGCCAGCAGCGGGGGACTAGCGGGACGGGAGACCCAGTACTTC. Its protein product is CASSGGLAGRETQYF.

J is TRBJ2-2 and V is TRBV7-3; a possible D gene is TRBD2 (5 bases). V lost 5 bases to trimming and J lost 0 bases, with 7 bases between them. This CDR3 has 14 amino acids. Germline V gene data show CDR1 as SGHTA and CDR2 as FQGTGA. CDR3 bases: TGTGCCAGCAGCCCCGGGACGAACACCGGGGAGCTGTTTTTT. Its translation: CASSPGTNTGELFF.

The V and J genes are TRBV27 and TRBJ2-7; TRBD2 might be the D (5 bases). The CDR3 spans 13 residues. In germline, CDR1 is MNHEY, CDR2 SMNVEV (reference sequence). V shed 5 bases and J shed 6 bases, with 14 bases lying between them. CDR3 residues: CASSPLAPPEQYF. The DNA of the CDR3 is TGTGCCAGCAGTCCCCTAGCCCCCCCCGAGCAGTACTTC.

This clone was counted between two and nine times. V usage is TRBV7-9 and J usage is TRBJ2-1, with 7 bases matching TRBD2. CDR1 is SEHNR and CDR2 is FQNEAQ in the germline V gene (reference sequence). This CDR3 is 15 amino acids long. Trimming cost V 4 bases and J 2 bases; bases outside gene matches: 5. The CDR3 coding sequence is TGTGCCAGCAGCTCTCTAGCGGACCCCTACAATGAGCAGTTCTTC. Residues: CASSSLADPYNEQFF.

The rearrangement links TRBV5-1 to TRBJ1-1; D remains unclear. V was shortened by 2 bases and J by 1 base, with 3 bases between the two germline ends. The CDR3 consists of 12 residues. Germline V gene lookup returns CDR1 SGHRS and CDR2 YFSETQ. The CDR3 DNA reads as TGCGCCAGCAGCTTCGAGAACACTGAAGCTTTCTTT. It encodes CASSFENTEAFF.

This chain joins TRBV11-2 and TRBJ2-7; D tentatively fits TRBD1 or TRBD2 (6 bases each). Trimming shortened V by 5 bases and J by 2 bases, and 13 bases separated the two germline ends. From germline, CDR1 is SGHAT and CDR2 FQNNGV. The CDR3 runs to 14 residues. In DNA form, the CDR3 reads TGTGCCAGCAGCGCGGCGGGGACAACCTACGAGCAGTACTTC. It codes for CASSAAGTTYEQYF.

J is TRBJ2-2 and V is TRBV6-4, with D tentatively TRBD1 (6 bases). The CDR3 contains 15 residues. The ends were cut back, 0 bases at V and 1 base at J, with 6 bases in the middle. The germline V gene has CDR1 MRHNA and CDR2 SNTAGT. The CDR3 region has the DNA TGTGCCAGCAGTGACTCGACAGGGAACACCGGGGAGCTGTTTTTT. It codes for CASSDSTGNTGELFF.

This chain links TRBV2 with TRBJ2-2; D possibly corresponds to TRBD1 (5 bases). The V end was cut by 3 bases, the J end by 3 bases, with 11 bases between. Germline lookup yields CDR1 SNHLY and CDR2 FYNNEI. This CDR3 comprises 15 residues. The CDR3 bases are TGTGCCAGCAGTGAGTTCAGGGCTTACACCGGGGAGCTGTTTTTT. Its protein is CASSEFRAYTGELFF.

V gene TRBV5-4 combines with J gene TRBJ1-1, with D uncertain. The germline CDR1 and CDR2 sequences are SGHNT and YYREEE (reference sequence). CDR3 size: 13 residues. Deletions cut 1 base from V and 0 bases from J, with 4 bases between. CDR3 loop: CASSLYVNTEAFF. CDR3 nucleotide sequence: TGTGCCAGCAGCTTGTACGTGAACACTGAAGCTTTCTTT.

This rearrangement joins TRBV7-3 to TRBJ1-2; 8 bases are shared with TRBD1. Germline values: CDR1 SGHTA, CDR2 FQGTGA. The CDR3 is 14 residues long. The V and J ends lost 5 bases and 2 bases, in that order; junction bases with no gene match: 4. CDR3 sequence: CASSETGGNYGYTF. As DNA, the CDR3 is TGTGCCAGCAGCGAAACAGGGGGGAACTATGGCTACACCTTC.

As regards this clone: Relative to the germline gene, one junction end is altered; a read error may explain this. The J gene is TRBJ1-1, the V gene TRBV6-4; D ambiguous. The CDR3 consists of 13 residues. Per germline, CDR1 MRHNA and CDR2 SNTAGT. The CDR3 sequence: CASSYSEVTEAFF. In nucleotides, the CDR3 is TGTGCCAGCAGTTACTCGGAGGTCACTGAAGCTTTCTTT.

The chain combines TRBV29-1 with TRBJ2-2, with D tentatively TRBD1 (5 bases). CDR1 is SQVTM and CDR2 is ANQGSEA in the germline V gene. The ends were cut back, 4 bases at V and 6 bases at J, with 9 bases in the middle. CDR3 length: 12 amino acids. CDR3 protein: CSVVGASGELFF. For the CDR3, the DNA is TGCAGCGTTGTAGGGGCCTCCGGGGAGCTGTTTTTT.

The rearrangement links TRBV4-1 to TRBJ1-1; no clear D. Trimming took 8 bases from V and 5 from J, leaving 18 bases between them. The germline V gene encodes CDR1 MGHRA and CDR2 YSYEKL. CDR3 length: 14 residues. CDR3 nucleotides: TGCGCCAGCTCATGGACGGGCTCGGGGACTGAAGCTTTCTTT. It translates to CASSWTGSGTEAFF.

This clone was observed a handful of times. Its ends do not fully match the called genes, so a read error is possible. The chain recombines TRBV7-7 with TRBJ2-5; D unclear. The CDR3 is made up of 13 amino acids. Germline CDR1 SSHAT, CDR2 FNYEAQ (reference sequence). The CDR3 spells CASSLLGSETQYF. For the CDR3, the DNA is TGTGCTAGCAGCTTACTGGGGTCTGAGACCCAGTACTTC.

For the CDR3, the DNA is TGTGCCAGCAGTGAAGCGCTTCGTCTTTTTGAGCAGTTCTTC. Translating it yields CASSEALRLFEQFF. This chain links TRBV2 with TRBJ2-1; no clear D gene. Germline V gene sequence: CDR1 SNHLY, CDR2 FYNNEI. The CDR3 runs to 14 residues. V lost 0 bases and J 9 bases, leaving 12 bases between the germline ends.

The genes are TRBV9 and TRBJ2-1; 9 bases map to TRBD2. The germline V gene has CDR1 SGDLS and CDR2 YYNGEE. With V trimmed by 1 base and J by 8 bases, 7 bases remained unmatched. The CDR3 totals 15 residues. CDR3 nucleotide sequence: TGTGCCAGCAGCGTATTGCTAGCGGGAATCGATGAGCAGTTCTTC. Encoded protein: CASSVLLAGIDEQFF.